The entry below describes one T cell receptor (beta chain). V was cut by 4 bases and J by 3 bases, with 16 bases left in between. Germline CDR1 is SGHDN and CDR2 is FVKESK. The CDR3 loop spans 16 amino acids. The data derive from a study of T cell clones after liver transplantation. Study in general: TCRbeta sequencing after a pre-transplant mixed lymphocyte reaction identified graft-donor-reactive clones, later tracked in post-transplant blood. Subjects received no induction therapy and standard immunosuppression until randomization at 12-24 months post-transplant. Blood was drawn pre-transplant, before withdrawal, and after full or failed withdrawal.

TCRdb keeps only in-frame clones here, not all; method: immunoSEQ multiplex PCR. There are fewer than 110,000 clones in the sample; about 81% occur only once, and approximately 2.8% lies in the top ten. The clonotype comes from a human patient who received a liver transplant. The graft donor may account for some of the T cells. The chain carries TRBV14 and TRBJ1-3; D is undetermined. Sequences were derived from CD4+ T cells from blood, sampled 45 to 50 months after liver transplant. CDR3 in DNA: TGTGCCAGCAGCCTACGACTCTCGGCGGGTGGAAACACCATATATTTT. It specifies CASSLRLSAGGNTIYF.